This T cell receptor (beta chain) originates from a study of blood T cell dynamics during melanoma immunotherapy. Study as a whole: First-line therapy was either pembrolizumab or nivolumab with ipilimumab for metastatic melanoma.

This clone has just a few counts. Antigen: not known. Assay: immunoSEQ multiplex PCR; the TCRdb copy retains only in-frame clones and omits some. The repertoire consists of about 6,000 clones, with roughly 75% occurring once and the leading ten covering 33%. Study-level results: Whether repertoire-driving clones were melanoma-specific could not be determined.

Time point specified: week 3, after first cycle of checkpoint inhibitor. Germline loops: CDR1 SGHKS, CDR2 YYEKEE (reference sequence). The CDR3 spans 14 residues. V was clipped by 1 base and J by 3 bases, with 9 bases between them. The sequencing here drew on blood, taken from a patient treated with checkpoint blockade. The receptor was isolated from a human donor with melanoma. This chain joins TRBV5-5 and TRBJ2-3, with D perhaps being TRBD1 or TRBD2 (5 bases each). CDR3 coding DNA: TGTGCCAGCAGCTTGTGGGACGGTACAGATACGCAGTATTTT. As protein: CASSLWDGTDTQYF.